The sequence of this TCR beta chain was determined in a study of siplizumab effects on memory and regulatory T cells. Regarding the study as a whole: Sequences below about 10^-5 frequency were poorly captured, and few alloreactive clones mapped to unstimulated subsets. Naive T cells seemed more diverse than memory cells; they also seemed major alloresponse contributors. With siplizumab, Treg-derived clones averaged approximately 66% of mappable alloreactive CD4+ clones, versus 26.9% in controls.

Repertoires were generated with immunoSEQ multiplex PCR, while TCRdb's copy carries only in-frame clones and drops some. This repertoire shows about 110,000 clones, under 95% found once; its top ten account for about 0.75%. Details on this clone: Its antigen is as yet unknown.

Sequenced material: Tregs sorted from blood. The sequence was obtained from a human donor in good health.

The CDR3 region is CASSQDRGAGIADTQYF. The CDR3 bases are TGCGCCAGCAGCCAAGATCGAGGGGCAGGTATAGCAGATACGCAGTATTTT. This sequence joins TRBV4-1 and TRBJ2-3, with D possibly called TRBD1 or TRBD2 (5 bases each). Per germline, CDR1 MGHRA and CDR2 YSYEKL. Deletions cut 0 bases from V and 4 bases from J, with 17 bases between. The CDR3 has 17 amino acids.